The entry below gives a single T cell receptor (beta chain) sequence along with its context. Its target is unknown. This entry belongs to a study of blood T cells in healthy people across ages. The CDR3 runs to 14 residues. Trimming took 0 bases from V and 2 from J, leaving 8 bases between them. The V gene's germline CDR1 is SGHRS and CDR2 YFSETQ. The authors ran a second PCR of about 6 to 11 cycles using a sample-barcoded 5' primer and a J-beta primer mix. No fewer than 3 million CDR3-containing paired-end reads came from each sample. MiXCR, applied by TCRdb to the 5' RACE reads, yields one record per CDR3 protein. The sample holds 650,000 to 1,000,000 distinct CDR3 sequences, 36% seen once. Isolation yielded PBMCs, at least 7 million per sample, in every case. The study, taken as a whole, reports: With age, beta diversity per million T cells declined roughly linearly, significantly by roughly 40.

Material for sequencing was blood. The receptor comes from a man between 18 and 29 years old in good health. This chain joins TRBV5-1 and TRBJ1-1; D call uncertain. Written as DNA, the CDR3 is TGCGCCAGCAGCTTGGTCGGAAGCAACACTGAAGCTTTCTTT. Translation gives CASSLVGSNTEAFF.